Listed here is a single TCR beta chain. The V end was cut by 8 bases, the J end by 4 bases, with 14 bases between. This CDR3 is built from 13 residues. CDR1 and CDR2 (germline): LNHDA, SQIVND (reference sequence). The source of the sample is a study of control samples from healthy donors and cancer patients. Data came from immunoSEQ multiplex PCR; TCRdb stores just in-frame clones and leaves some out. Among 150,000 or so clones listed, 80% to 95% were seen once. This receptor was identified in a young man in good health. Sequencing was carried out using blood. This chain connects TRBV19 to TRBJ1-1; TRBD1 might be the D (6 bases). The DNA of the CDR3 is TGTGCCAGTGCTGACGGCAGGGGCACTGAAGCTTTCTTT. This sequence encodes CASADGRGTEAFF.